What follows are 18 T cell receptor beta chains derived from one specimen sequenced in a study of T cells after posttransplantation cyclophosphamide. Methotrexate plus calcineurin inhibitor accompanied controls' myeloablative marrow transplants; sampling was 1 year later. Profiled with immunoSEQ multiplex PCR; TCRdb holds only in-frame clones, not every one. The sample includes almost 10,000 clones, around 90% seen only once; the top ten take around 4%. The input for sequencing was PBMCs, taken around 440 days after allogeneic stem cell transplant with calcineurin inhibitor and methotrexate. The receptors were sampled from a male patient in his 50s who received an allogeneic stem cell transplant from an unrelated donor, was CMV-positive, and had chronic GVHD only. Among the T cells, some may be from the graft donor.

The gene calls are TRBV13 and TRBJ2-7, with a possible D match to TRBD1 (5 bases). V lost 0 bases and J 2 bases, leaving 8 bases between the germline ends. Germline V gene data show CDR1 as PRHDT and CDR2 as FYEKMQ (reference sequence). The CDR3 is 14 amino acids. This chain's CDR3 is CASSLGGPTYEQYF. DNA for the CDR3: TGTGCCAGCAGCTTAGGGGGGCCGACCTACGAGCAGTACTTC.

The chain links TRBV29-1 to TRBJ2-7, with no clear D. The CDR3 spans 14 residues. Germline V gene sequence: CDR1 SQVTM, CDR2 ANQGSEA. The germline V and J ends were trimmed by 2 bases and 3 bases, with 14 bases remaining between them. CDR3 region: CSVEPSGAGYEQYF. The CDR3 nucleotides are TGCAGCGTTGAACCTTCGGGTGCCGGCTACGAGCAGTACTTC.

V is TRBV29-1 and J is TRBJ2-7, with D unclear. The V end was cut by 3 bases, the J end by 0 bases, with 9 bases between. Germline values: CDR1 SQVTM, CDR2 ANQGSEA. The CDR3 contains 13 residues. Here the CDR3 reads CSVEADNSYEQYF. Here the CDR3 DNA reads TGCAGCGTTGAGGCCGACAACTCCTACGAGCAGTACTTC.

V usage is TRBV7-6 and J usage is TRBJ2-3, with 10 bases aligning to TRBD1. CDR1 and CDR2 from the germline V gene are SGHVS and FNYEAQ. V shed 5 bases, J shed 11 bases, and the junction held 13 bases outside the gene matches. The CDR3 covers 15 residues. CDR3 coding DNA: TGTGCCAGCAGCCTGGAGGGACAGGGGCAGGGAGGGCAGTATTTT. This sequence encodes CASSLEGQGQGGQYF.

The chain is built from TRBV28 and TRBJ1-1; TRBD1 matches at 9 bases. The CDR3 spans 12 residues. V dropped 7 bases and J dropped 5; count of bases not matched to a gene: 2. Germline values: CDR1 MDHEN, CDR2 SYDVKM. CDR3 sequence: CASTDRGTEAFF. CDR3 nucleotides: TGTGCCAGCACCGACAGGGGGACTGAAGCTTTCTTT.

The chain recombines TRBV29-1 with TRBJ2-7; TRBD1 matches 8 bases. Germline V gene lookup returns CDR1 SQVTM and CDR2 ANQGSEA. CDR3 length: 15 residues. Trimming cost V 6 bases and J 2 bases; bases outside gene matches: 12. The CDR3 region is CSVYNYRGSTYEQYF. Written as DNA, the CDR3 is TGCAGCGTGTACAATTACAGGGGGTCGACCTACGAGCAGTACTTC.

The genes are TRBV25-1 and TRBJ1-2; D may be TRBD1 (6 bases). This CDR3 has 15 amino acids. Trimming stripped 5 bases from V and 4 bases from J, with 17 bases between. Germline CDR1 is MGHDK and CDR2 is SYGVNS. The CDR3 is CASSTSTGGGYGYTF. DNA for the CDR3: TGTGCCAGCAGTACATCGACAGGCGGGGGCTATGGCTACACCTTC.

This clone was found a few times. The CDR3: CAISAGTSGRIREQYF. CDR3 sequence (DNA): TGTGCCATCAGTGCCGGGACTAGCGGGAGAATTCGCGAGCAGTACTTC. The J gene is TRBJ2-7, the V gene TRBV10-3; TRBD2 agrees at 14 bases. V lost 4 bases and J lost 6; bases outside the gene matches: 8. CDR3 length equals 16 residues. The V gene's germline CDR1 is ENHRY and CDR2 SYGVKD.

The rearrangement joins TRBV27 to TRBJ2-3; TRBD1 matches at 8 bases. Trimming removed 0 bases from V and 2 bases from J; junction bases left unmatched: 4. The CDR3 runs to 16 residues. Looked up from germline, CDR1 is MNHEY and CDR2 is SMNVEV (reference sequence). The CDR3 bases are TGTGCCAGCAGTTTATCGACAGGGGCCAACACAGATACGCAGTATTTT. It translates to CASSLSTGANTDTQYF.

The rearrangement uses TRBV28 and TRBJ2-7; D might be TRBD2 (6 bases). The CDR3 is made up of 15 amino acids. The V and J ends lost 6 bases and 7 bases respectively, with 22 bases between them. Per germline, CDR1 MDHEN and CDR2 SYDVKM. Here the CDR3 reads CASRVTSSLSGEQYF. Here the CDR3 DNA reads TGTGCCAGCAGGGTCACTAGCAGCCTCTCCGGGGAGCAGTACTTC.

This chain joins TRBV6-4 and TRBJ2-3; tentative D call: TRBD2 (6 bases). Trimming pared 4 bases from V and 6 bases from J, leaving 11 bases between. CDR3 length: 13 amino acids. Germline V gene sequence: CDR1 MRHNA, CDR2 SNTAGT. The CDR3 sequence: CASSAVSGDTQYF. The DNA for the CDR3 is TGTGCCAGCAGTGCGGTCAGCGGGGATACGCAGTATTTT.

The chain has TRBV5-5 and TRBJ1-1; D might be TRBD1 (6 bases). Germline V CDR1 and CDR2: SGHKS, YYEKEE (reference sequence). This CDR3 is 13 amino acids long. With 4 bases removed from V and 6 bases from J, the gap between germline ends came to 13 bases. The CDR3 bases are TGTGCCAGCAGCATTGAGGGGGTCGCTGAAGCTTTCTTT. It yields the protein CASSIEGVAEAFF.

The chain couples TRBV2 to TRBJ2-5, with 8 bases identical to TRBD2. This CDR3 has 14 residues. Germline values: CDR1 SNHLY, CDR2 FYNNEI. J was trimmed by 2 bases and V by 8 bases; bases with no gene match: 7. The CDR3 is CASGARLAQETQYF. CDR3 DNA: TGTGCCAGCGGGGCGAGACTAGCGCAAGAGACCCAGTACTTC.

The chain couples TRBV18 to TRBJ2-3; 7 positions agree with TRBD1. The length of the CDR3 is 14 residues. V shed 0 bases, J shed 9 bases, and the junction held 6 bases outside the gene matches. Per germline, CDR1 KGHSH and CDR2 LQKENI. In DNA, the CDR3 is TGTGCCAGCTCACCACCGGACAGGCTGGGGACGCAGTATTTT. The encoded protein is CASSPPDRLGTQYF.

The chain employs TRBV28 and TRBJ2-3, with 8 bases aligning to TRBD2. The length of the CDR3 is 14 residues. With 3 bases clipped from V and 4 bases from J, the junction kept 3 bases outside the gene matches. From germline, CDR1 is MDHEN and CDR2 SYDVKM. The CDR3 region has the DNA TGTGCCAGCAGTTTCACTAGCGGTGCAGATACGCAGTATTTT. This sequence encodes CASSFTSGADTQYF.

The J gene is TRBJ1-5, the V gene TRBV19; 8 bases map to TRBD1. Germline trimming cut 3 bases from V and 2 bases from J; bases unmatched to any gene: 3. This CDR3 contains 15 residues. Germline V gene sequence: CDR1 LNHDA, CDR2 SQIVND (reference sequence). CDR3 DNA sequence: TGTGCCAGTAGTATTGGACAGGGTGGCAATCAGCCCCAGCATTTT. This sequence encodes CASSIGQGGNQPQHF. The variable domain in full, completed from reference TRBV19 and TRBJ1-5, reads DGGITQSPKYLFRKEGQNVTLSCEQNLNHDAMYWYRQDPGQGLRLIYYSQIVNDFQKGDIAEGYSVSREKKESFPLTVTSAQKNPTAFYLCASSIGQGGNQPQHFGDGTRLSIL.

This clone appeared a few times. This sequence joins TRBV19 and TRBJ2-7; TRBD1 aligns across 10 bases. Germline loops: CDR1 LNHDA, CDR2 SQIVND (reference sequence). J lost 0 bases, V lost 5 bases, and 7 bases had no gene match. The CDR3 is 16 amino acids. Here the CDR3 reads CASSATGGLSSYEQYF. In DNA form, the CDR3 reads TGTGCCAGTAGTGCGACAGGGGGCCTCAGCTCCTACGAGCAGTACTTC.

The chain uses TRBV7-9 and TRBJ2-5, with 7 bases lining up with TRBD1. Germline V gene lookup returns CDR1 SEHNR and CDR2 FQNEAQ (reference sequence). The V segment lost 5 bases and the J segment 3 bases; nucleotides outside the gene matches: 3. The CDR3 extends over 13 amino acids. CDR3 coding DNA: TGTGCCAGCAGCATCGACAGGGAAGAGACCCAGTACTTC. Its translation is CASSIDREETQYF. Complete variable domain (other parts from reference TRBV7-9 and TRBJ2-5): DTGVSQNPRHKITKRGQNVTFRCDPISEHNRLYWYRQTLGQGPEFLTYFQNEAQLEKSRLLSDRFSAERPKGSFSTLEIQRTEQGDSAMYLCASSIDREETQYFGPGTRLLVL.